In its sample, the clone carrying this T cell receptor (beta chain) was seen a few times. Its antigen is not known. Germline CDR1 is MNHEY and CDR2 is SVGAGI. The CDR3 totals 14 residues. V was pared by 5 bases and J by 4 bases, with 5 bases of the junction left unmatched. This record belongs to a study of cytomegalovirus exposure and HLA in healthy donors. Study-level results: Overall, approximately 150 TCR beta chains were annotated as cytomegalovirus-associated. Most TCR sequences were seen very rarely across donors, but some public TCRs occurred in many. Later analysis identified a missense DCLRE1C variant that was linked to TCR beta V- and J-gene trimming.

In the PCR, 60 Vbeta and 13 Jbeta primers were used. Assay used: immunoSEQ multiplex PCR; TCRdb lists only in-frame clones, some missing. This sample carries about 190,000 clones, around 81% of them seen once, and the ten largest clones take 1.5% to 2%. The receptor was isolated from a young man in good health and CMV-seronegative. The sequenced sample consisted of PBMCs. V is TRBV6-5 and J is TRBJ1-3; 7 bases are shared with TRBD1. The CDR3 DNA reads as TGTGCCAGCAGTCCGCTCAGGGGGGGAAACACCATATATTTT. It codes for CASSPLRGGNTIYF.